The 22 T cell receptor beta chains reported below all come from one sample, sequenced in a study of blood T cells in healthy people across ages. With a J-beta primer mix and a sample-barcoded 5' primer, a second PCR ran 7 to 11 cycles. Via MiXCR, TCRdb re-called the 5' RACE reads, giving one row per CDR3 protein. The sample holds 1.5 million to 2 million distinct CDR3 sequences, 28% seen once. The sequenced material came from blood. The receptor set was obtained from a woman aged 30 to 39 in good health.

The chain employs TRBV5-5 and TRBJ2-7; D gene uncertain. This CDR3 is built from 11 residues. The germline V gene encodes CDR1 SGHKS and CDR2 YYEKEE (reference sequence). With 4 bases removed from V and 6 bases from J, the gap between germline ends came to 8 bases. CDR3 sequence (DNA): TGTGCCAGCAGCGGAATACGCGAGCAGTACTTC. As protein: CASSGIREQYF.

This clonotype was seen ten or more times. The chain joins TRBV5-1 to TRBJ1-2; 10 positions match TRBD1. Germline trimming cut 2 bases from V and 8 bases from J; bases unmatched to any gene: 9. Germline CDR1 reads SGHRS; CDR2 reads YFSETQ. The CDR3 length is 15 residues. CDR3: CASSFRDRGEEGYTF. CDR3 DNA: TGCGCCAGCAGCTTCCGGGACAGGGGAGAGGAGGGCTACACCTTC.

Many counts were recorded for this clonotype. This rearrangement joins TRBV12-3 or TRBV12-4 to TRBJ2-3; D gene unclear. The CDR3 extends over 16 amino acids. The V gene lost 5 bases and the J gene lost 2 bases, with 17 bases spanning the gap. CDR3 in amino acids: CASSSYPVDVTDTQYF. The CDR3 coding sequence is TGTGCCAGCAGTAGTTACCCTGTGGACGTCACAGATACGCAGTATTTT.

This clonotype was observed at least ten times. The V gene is TRBV6-5, the J gene TRBJ1-2; possibly TRBD1 for D (6 bases). Germline CDR1 MNHEY, CDR2 SVGAGI. CDR3 length equals 14 residues. V shed 5 bases and J shed 4 bases, with 14 bases lying between them. CDR3 nucleotides: TGTGCCAGCAGTCCGCCGGGACACTTCTATGGCTACACCTTC. As protein: CASSPPGHFYGYTF.

V and J are TRBV20-1 and TRBJ2-5; 13 bases match TRBD2. This CDR3 is 19 amino acids long. CDR1 is DFQATT, CDR2 SNEGSKA, per germline (reference sequence). The ends lost 5 bases at V and 3 bases at J; junction bases unmatched: 18. The CDR3 sequence is CSAVRQGWTSGGLKETQYF. In DNA form, the CDR3 reads TGCAGTGCTGTGAGACAGGGGTGGACTAGCGGGGGTTTAAAAGAGACCCAGTACTTC.

J is TRBJ1-6 and V is TRBV20-1; D is unresolved. Trimming removed 4 bases at V and 0 bases at J, with 10 bases between. The CDR3 consists of 15 residues. Germline V CDR1 and CDR2: DFQATT, SNEGSKA (reference sequence). CDR3 amino acids: CSAIVGSSYNSPLHF. DNA of the CDR3: TGCAGTGCTATCGTAGGGAGCTCCTATAATTCACCCCTCCACTTT.

This clonotype has more than one count but fewer than ten. This chain connects TRBV5-6 to TRBJ2-3; D might be TRBD1 (7 bases). The germline gives CDR1 SGHDT, CDR2 YYEEEE. The CDR3 runs to 12 residues. The ends were cut back, 9 bases at V and 6 bases at J, with 14 bases in the middle. The CDR3 nucleotides read TGTGCCACACGACAGGGAGGCGATACGCAGTATTTT. Amino acid sequence: CATRQGGDTQYF.

The chain employs TRBV4-1 and TRBJ1-2; D is ambiguous. The CDR3 contains 14 residues. Per the germline V gene, CDR1 is MGHRA and CDR2 is YSYEKL. Trimming shortened V by 0 bases and J by 4 bases, and 9 bases separated the two germline ends. CDR3 DNA sequence: TGCGCCAGCAGCCAAGATTTGGAGATCTATGGCTACACCTTC. Translation gives CASSQDLEIYGYTF.

This rearrangement joins TRBV29-1 to TRBJ1-1; D gene ambiguous. Between the trimmed V and J ends, which lost 7 bases and 4 bases, there was a span of 16 bases. The CDR3 loop spans 13 amino acids. Germline V gene data show CDR1 as SQVTM and CDR2 as ANQGSEA. The CDR3 loop is CSGELGPGTEAFF. DNA for the CDR3: TGCAGCGGAGAGTTGGGCCCGGGCACTGAAGCTTTCTTT.

This clonotype was observed a handful of times. The chain uses TRBV6-5 and TRBJ2-5; perhaps TRBD2 as D (6 bases). V shed 5 bases and J shed 2 bases, with 12 bases lying between them. The CDR3 runs 14 residues. Germline assignment: CDR1 MNHEY and CDR2 SVGAGI. The CDR3 nucleotides read TGTGCCAGCAGTATTGCGGGGCCTCAAGAGACCCAGTACTTC. This encodes CASSIAGPQETQYF.

The table lists this clonotype with a few counts. The rearrangement links TRBV3-1 to TRBJ2-7; D perhaps matches TRBD2 (6 bases). Germline CDR1 is LGHDT and CDR2 is YNNKEL (reference sequence). Deletions cut 2 bases from V and 1 base from J, with 9 bases between. This CDR3 spans 14 amino acids. The CDR3 region is CASSQLAPSYEQYF. The DNA of the CDR3 is TGTGCCAGCAGCCAACTAGCGCCTTCCTACGAGCAGTACTTC.

This clonotype has only a few counts. The chain uses TRBV9 and TRBJ2-3, with D possibly TRBD2 on 6 matching bases. CDR1 is SGDLS, CDR2 YYNGEE, per germline. The V and J ends lost 0 bases and 3 bases respectively, with 14 bases between them. The CDR3 sequence is 16 residues long. CDR3 nucleotides: TGTGCCAGCAGCGTAGTCGCGGCAGGAGGGACAGATACGCAGTATTTT. Amino acid sequence: CASSVVAAGGTDTQYF. Based on the CDR3 plus reference TRBV9 and TRBJ2-3, the full variable domain is DSGVTQTPKHLITATGQRVTLRCSPRSGDLSVYWYQQSLDQGLQFLIQYYNGEERAKGNILERFSAQQFPDLHSELNLSSLELGDSALYFCASSVVAAGGTDTQYFGPGTRLTVL.

With regard to this clonotype: At one end, the junction sequence differs from germline, possibly due to a read error. The rearrangement joins TRBV4-3 to TRBJ2-1, with D perhaps matching TRBD1 (5 bases). This CDR3 has 16 amino acids. Germline CDR1 LGHNA, CDR2 YSLEER. The DNA for the CDR3 is TGCGCCAGCATCCAAGATTCAAGGCAGGGCTGGAATGAGCAGTTCTTC. It translates to CASIQDSRQGWNEQFF.

The chain has TRBV4-2 and TRBJ2-3; D is perhaps TRBD2 (6 bases). Trimming left V 4 bases short and J 3 bases short, with 17 bases between. Germline CDR1 is LGHNA and CDR2 is YNFKEQ. The CDR3 sequence is 16 residues long. The CDR3 spells CASSRSGASVTDTQYF. CDR3 nucleotide sequence: TGTGCCAGCAGCCGGTCCGGGGCTAGCGTGACAGATACGCAGTATTTT.

The chain links TRBV28 to TRBJ1-4, with a possible D match to TRBD1 (6 bases). CDR1 MDHEN and CDR2 SYDVKM come from the germline V gene. The CDR3 spans 14 residues. With 3 bases removed from V and 3 bases from J, the gap between germline ends came to 8 bases. In DNA, the CDR3 is TGTGCCAGCAGTTTTCAGGGGCCTAATGAAAAACTGTTTTTT. Translated, it gives CASSFQGPNEKLFF.

V usage is TRBV28 and J usage is TRBJ1-1, with unresolved D. The germline V gene has CDR1 MDHEN and CDR2 SYDVKM. This CDR3 has 11 residues. The ends were cut back, 8 bases at V and 10 bases at J, with 14 bases in the middle. The CDR3 loop reads CASGNLGRAFF. The CDR3 DNA reads TGTGCCAGCGGCAACCTGGGGAGAGCTTTCTTT.

The chain combines TRBV4-3 with TRBJ1-1, with unresolved D. The CDR3 is 14 amino acids. Deletions cut 0 bases from V and 2 bases from J, with 7 bases between. CDR1 is LGHNA and CDR2 is YSLEER in the germline V gene. This CDR3 is CASSQDEFNTEAFF. The CDR3 DNA reads as TGCGCCAGCAGCCAAGATGAGTTTAACACTGAAGCTTTCTTT.

The chain has TRBV11-2 and TRBJ2-5, with D hard to call. V lost 6 bases and J 4 bases, leaving 21 bases between the germline ends. CDR3 length: 16 amino acids. Per the germline V gene, CDR1 is SGHAT and CDR2 is FQNNGV. CDR3 amino acids: CASSHNKFGRPETQYF. In DNA, the CDR3 is TGTGCCAGCAGTCACAATAAATTCGGACGGCCAGAGACCCAGTACTTC.

This clonotype was detected only a few times. The rearrangement links TRBV15 to TRBJ1-2, with TRBD1 identical over 9 bases. Germline values: CDR1 LNHNV, CDR2 YYDKDF (reference sequence). V lost 1 base to trimming and J lost 8 bases; unmatched junction nucleotides: 17. The CDR3 loop spans 18 amino acids. CDR3 in DNA: TGTGCCACCAGCAGAGTTTCTAAGCCGGGACAGGGTTTGCAGGGCTACACCTTC. It encodes CATSRVSKPGQGLQGYTF.

This clonotype appeared many times. The genes are TRBV29-1 and TRBJ1-2; tentatively, D is TRBD1 (6 bases). The CDR3 loop spans 13 amino acids. Germline V gene data show CDR1 as SQVTM and CDR2 as ANQGSEA. The ends were cut back, 7 bases at V and 8 bases at J, with 20 bases in the middle. DNA for the CDR3: TGCAGCGGCCGAACAACAGGGTCTGACGGCTACACCTTC. Its translation is CSGRTTGSDGYTF.

This clonotype was counted only a few times. The chain carries TRBV20-1 and TRBJ2-7; possibly TRBD2 for D (6 bases). The CDR3 covers 12 residues. V gave up 6 bases and J gave up 3 bases, with 12 bases separating them. Germline V gene data show CDR1 as DFQATT and CDR2 as SNEGSKA (reference sequence). The CDR3 DNA is TGCAGTGCATTCGACGGGGGCTACGAGCAGTACTTC. It yields the protein CSAFDGGYEQYF.

This clonotype was found once. The rearrangement links TRBV4-2 to TRBJ1-5; D is uncertain. V gave up 4 bases and J gave up 15 bases, with 16 bases separating them. The CDR3 is 12 residues long. Germline V lookup: CDR1 LGHNA, CDR2 YNFKEQ. The CDR3 DNA follows: TGTGCCAGCAGCCCGACTTTTGAGTCTCGGCATTTT. This translates into CASSPTFESRHF.